Each of the 18 T cell receptor beta chains below was sequenced from the same sample in a study of T cell responses to AZD1222 COVID-19 vaccine. Method: immunoSEQ multiplex PCR; TCRdb's copy keeps in-frame clones and lacks some. The sample includes about 150,000 clones, roughly 92% of them seen just once. Sequencing used peripheral blood, obtained 28 days after the second AZD1222 dose. Receptors were obtained from an adult who received the AZD1222 COVID-19 vaccine.

The V and J genes are TRBV18 and TRBJ1-6, with 9 bases that match TRBD1. The trim removed 2 bases at V and 7 bases at J, leaving 15 bases unmatched. This CDR3 is 19 amino acids long. The germline V gene has CDR1 KGHSH and CDR2 LQKENI. The CDR3 region has the DNA TGTGCCAGCTCACCATTGCGGGTGGCGCGTGGGACAGGGAATTCACCCCTCCACTTT. This gives the protein CASSPLRVARGTGNSPLHF.

This clone was detected only once. This chain's CDR3 is CASSLNVGQETQYF. The CDR3 bases are TGTGCCAGCAGCTTAAACGTCGGACAAGAGACCCAGTACTTC. The chain couples TRBV7-8 to TRBJ2-5; D is ambiguous. Per the germline V gene, CDR1 is SGHVS and CDR2 is FQNEAQ. CDR3 size: 14 residues. V shed 2 bases and J shed 2 bases, with 9 bases lying between them.

The V and J genes are TRBV7-2 and TRBJ2-4, with 9 bases lining up with TRBD2. V dropped 4 bases and J dropped 3; count of bases not matched to a gene: 10. Germline V gives CDR1 SGHTA, CDR2 FQGNSA. This CDR3 is built from 17 residues. In DNA form, the CDR3 reads TGTGCCAGCAGCTCAGTAAGCGGGGGGCCGGTCAAAAACATTCAGTACTTC. Translated: CASSSVSGGPVKNIQYF.

The chain uses TRBV27 and TRBJ2-7; a possible D gene is TRBD1 (5 bases). The CDR3 has 15 amino acids. V was clipped by 0 bases and J by 2 bases, with 11 bases between them. Germline V gene sequence: CDR1 MNHEY, CDR2 SMNVEV (reference sequence). The CDR3 DNA reads as TGTGCCAGCAGTTTATCCGCCAGGGTTACCTACGAGCAGTACTTC. The encoded protein is CASSLSARVTYEQYF.

This sequence joins TRBV13 and TRBJ2-5, with D perhaps matching TRBD2 (6 bases). Per germline, CDR1 PRHDT and CDR2 FYEKMQ (reference sequence). This CDR3 region has 14 residues. V gave up 0 bases and J gave up 5 bases, with 10 bases separating them. The CDR3 DNA is TGTGCCAGCAGCTTAGGTGTAGGGAGGGAGACCCAGTACTTC. This gives the protein CASSLGVGRETQYF.

This clone was detected once. This chain connects TRBV28 to TRBJ1-1, with D possibly matching TRBD1 (6 bases). There are 14 residues in the CDR3. Looked up from germline, CDR1 is MDHEN and CDR2 is SYDVKM. The germline V and J ends were trimmed by 4 bases and 8 bases, with 17 bases remaining between them. The DNA of the CDR3 is TGTGCCAGCAGTTGGAGGGGGAAGACAGCAGAAGCTTTCTTT. This codes for CASSWRGKTAEAFF. Complete variable domain (other parts from reference TRBV28 and TRBJ1-1): DVKVTQSSRYLVKRTGEKVFLECVQDMDHENMFWYRQDPGLGLRLIYFSYDVKMKEKGDIPEGYSVSREKKERFSLILESASTNQTSMYLCASSWRGKTAEAFFGQGTRLTVV.

The V and J genes are TRBV2 and TRBJ2-1; 8 nucleotides match TRBD2. The CDR3 runs 15 residues. Per the germline V gene, CDR1 is SNHLY and CDR2 is FYNNEI. Germline trimming cut 5 bases from V and 4 bases from J; bases unmatched to any gene: 7. In DNA form, the CDR3 reads TGTGCCAGCAGTCCCGGACTAGCAACGTACAATGAGCAGTTCTTC. It encodes CASSPGLATYNEQFF.

The chain couples TRBV2 to TRBJ2-5; no clear D gene. V was clipped by 10 bases and J by 1 base, with 13 bases between them. Germline V CDR1 and CDR2: SNHLY, FYNNEI. The CDR3 runs 13 residues. The CDR3 here is CATKVGSQETQYF. CDR3 sequence (DNA): TGTGCCACCAAGGTAGGGTCCCAAGAGACCCAGTACTTC.

This clone was counted a single time. J is TRBJ2-2 and V is TRBV7-7, with 11 positions matching TRBD2. Germline V lookup: CDR1 SSHAT, CDR2 FNYEAQ (reference sequence). The CDR3 has 17 amino acids. V shed 5 bases, J shed 2 bases, and the junction held 7 bases outside the gene matches. The CDR3 nucleotides read TGTGCCAGCAGCCTAGAACTAGCGGGAGCCAACACCGGGGAGCTGTTTTTT. Encoded protein: CASSLELAGANTGELFF.

The J gene is TRBJ2-5, the V gene TRBV27; possibly TRBD2 for D (6 bases). The CDR3 is 15 residues long. Germline lookup yields CDR1 MNHEY and CDR2 SMNVEV (reference sequence). V was cut by 5 bases and J by 1 base, with 14 bases left in between. DNA of the CDR3: TGTGCCAGCAGTCCGTACGGGACTCTCCAAGAGACCCAGTACTTC. Translated: CASSPYGTLQETQYF.

This chain connects TRBV9 to TRBJ2-3, with 10 positions matching TRBD2. V trimming: 6 bases; J trimming: 4 bases; junction bases outside the gene matches: 8. This CDR3 comprises 15 residues. Germline values: CDR1 SGDLS, CDR2 YYNGEE. The CDR3 sequence: CASTASGSWADTQYF. CDR3 nucleotide sequence: TGTGCCAGCACGGCTAGCGGGAGTTGGGCAGATACGCAGTATTTT.

This clone appeared a single time. This chain joins TRBV29-1 and TRBJ2-2; 10 nucleotides agree with TRBD2. The germline CDR1 and CDR2 sequences are SQVTM and ANQGSEA. This CDR3 is 15 amino acids long. V was pared by 7 bases and J by 4 bases, with 9 bases of the junction left unmatched. Here the CDR3 reads CSAKLAGLSTGELFF. CDR3 sequence (DNA): TGCAGCGCTAAACTAGCGGGGTTGAGCACCGGGGAGCTGTTTTTT.

This chain joins TRBV6-2 or TRBV6-3 and TRBJ2-1; 7 bases are a match to TRBD1. CDR3 length equals 14 residues. Losses at the gene ends were 5 bases for V and 6 bases for J; bases not matched to a gene: 7. Germline-derived CDR1 and CDR2 are MNHEY and SVGEGT. The CDR3 nucleotides are TGTGCCAGCAGTCAATTCCGGGACAGCAATGAGCAGTTCTTC. Translated: CASSQFRDSNEQFF.

This chain uses TRBV5-6 with TRBJ1-6; D is uncertain. This CDR3 contains 14 residues. V lost 5 bases and J lost 10, with 16 bases in between. From germline, CDR1 is SGHDT and CDR2 YYEEEE. The CDR3 region has the DNA TGTGCCAGCAGTTACCGGGAAATCAGGTCACCCCTCCACTTT. Translation gives CASSYREIRSPLHF. The full variable domain, completed using reference TRBV5-6 and TRBJ1-6, is DAGVTQSPTHLIKTRGQQVTLRCSPKSGHDTVSWYQQALGQGPQFIFQYYEEEERQRGNFPDRFSGHQFPNYSSELNVNALLLGDSALYLCASSYREIRSPLHFGNGTRLTVT.

The V gene is TRBV11-2, the J gene TRBJ2-5; the D gene could be TRBD1 or TRBD2 (6 bases each). Germline-derived CDR1 and CDR2 are SGHAT and FQNNGV. Trimming stripped 4 bases from V and 3 bases from J, with 12 bases between. The CDR3 spans 14 residues. The CDR3 coding sequence is TGTGCCAGCAGCTACCGGGGGCCAAAAGAGACCCAGTACTTC. As protein: CASSYRGPKETQYF.

The chain joins TRBV12-5 to TRBJ2-1, with TRBD2 identical over 12 bases. The CDR3 is made up of 17 amino acids. Trimming took 1 base from V and 0 from J; bases not matched to a gene: 1. CDR1 and CDR2 (germline): LGHNT, FRNRAP. CDR3 sequence: CASGLGTSGASYNEQFF. In DNA form, the CDR3 reads TGTGCTAGTGGTTTGGGGACTAGCGGGGCCTCCTACAATGAGCAGTTCTTC.

V usage is TRBV7-9 and J usage is TRBJ1-4; TRBD1 is a possible D gene (5 bases). This CDR3 has 15 amino acids. In germline, CDR1 is SEHNR, CDR2 FQNEAQ (reference sequence). Trimming took off 1 base at V and 3 bases at J, with 9 bases between the two ends. Written as DNA, the CDR3 is TGTGCCAGCAGCTTAGTCCCAGGGTCTAATGAAAAACTGTTTTTT. Its protein is CASSLVPGSNEKLFF.

The chain employs TRBV6-2 or TRBV6-3 and TRBJ2-7, with TRBD1 matching over 8 bases. V trimming: 6 bases; J trimming: 0 bases; junction bases outside the gene matches: 13. The CDR3 consists of 17 residues. The germline gives CDR1 MNHEY, CDR2 SVGEGT. In DNA form, the CDR3 reads TGTGCCAGCAGCTCTCGGGACCGGGACAGGCTCTCCTACGAGCAGTACTTC. Amino acid sequence: CASSSRDRDRLSYEQYF.